The clone carrying this T cell receptor delta chain was detected a few times. The mismatch at residue 8 between this DNA's translation and the TCRdb protein of a much larger clone likely reflects a read error; the protein shown is translated from the DNA. The data were taken from a study of γδ T cells in repeated Plasmodium falciparum infection. Whole-study context: Samples were taken at baseline, before some infections, and 21 days after each. Malian samples came from no-transmission periods or across acute febrile malaria episodes.

TCRdb re-called the multiplex PCR reads via CATT. Seen here are 75,000 to 100,000 delta-chain clones, roughly 1.4% observed once, and the top ten hold 7% to 9.5%. The CDR3 is 14 amino acids. Germline CDR1 is TSWWSYY and CDR2 is QGS. Deletions cut 1 base from V and 4 bases from J, with 10 bases between. Bulk repertoires came from Vgamma9/Vdelta2+ or Vdelta2-negative gammadelta T cells flow-sorted from PBMC. This sequence joins TRDV1 and TRDJ1; unclear D gene. The J gene comes from matching the DNA to germline here; TCRdb lacks it. This receptor was identified in a pool of human donors (malaria-infected and uninfected, not separated). Material: gamma-delta T cells from blood. CDR3 bases: TGTGCTCTTGGGGAACGGCGTGAGTACGATAAACTCATCTTT. Its protein product is CALGERREYDKLIF.